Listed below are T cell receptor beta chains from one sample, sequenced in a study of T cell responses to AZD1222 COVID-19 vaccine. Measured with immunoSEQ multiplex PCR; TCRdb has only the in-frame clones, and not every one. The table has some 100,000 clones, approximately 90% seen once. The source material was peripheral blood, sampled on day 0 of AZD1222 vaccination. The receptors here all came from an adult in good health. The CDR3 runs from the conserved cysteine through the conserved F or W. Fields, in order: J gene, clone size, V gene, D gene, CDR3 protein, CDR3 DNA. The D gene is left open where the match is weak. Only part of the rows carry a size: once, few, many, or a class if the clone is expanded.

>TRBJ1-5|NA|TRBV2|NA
CASNQPSNQPQHF
TGTGCCAGCAACCAGCCCTCGAATCAGCCCCAGCATTTT
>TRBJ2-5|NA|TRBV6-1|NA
CASSEPQSHLGETQYF
TGTGCCAGCAGTGAACCCCAGAGCCACCTGGGGGAGACCCAGTACTTC
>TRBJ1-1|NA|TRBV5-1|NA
CASSFATMNTEAFF
TGCGCCAGCAGTTTTGCAACTATGAACACTGAAGCTTTCTTT
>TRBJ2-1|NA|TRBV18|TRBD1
CASSPDRVQYNEQFF
TGTGCCAGCTCACCTGACAGGGTGCAATACAATGAGCAGTTCTTC
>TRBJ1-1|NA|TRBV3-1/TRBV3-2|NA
CASSLRGPTEAFF
TGTGCCAGCAGCCTGCGGGGGCCCACTGAAGCTTTCTTT
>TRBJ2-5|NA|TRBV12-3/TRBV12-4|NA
CACPETQYF
TGTGCATGTCCAGAGACCCAGTACTTC
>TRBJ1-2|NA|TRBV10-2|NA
CASSESTGINYGYTF
TGCGCCAGCAGTGAGTCAACAGGAATTAACTATGGCTACACCTTC
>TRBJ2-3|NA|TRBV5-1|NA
CASSPGGVSSTDTQYF
TGCGCCAGCAGCCCCGGGGGCGTCTCTAGCACAGATACGCAGTATTTT
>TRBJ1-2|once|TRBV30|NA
CAWSVAEPYGYTF
TGTGCCTGGAGTGTAGCAGAGCCCTATGGCTACACCTTC
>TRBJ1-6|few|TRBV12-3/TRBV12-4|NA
CASSFGVGSPLHF
TGTGCCAGCAGTTTCGGGGTAGGTTCACCCCTCCACTTT
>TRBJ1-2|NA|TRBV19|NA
CASSIDLFGGSGVYGYTF
TGTGCCAGTAGTATAGATCTGTTTGGCGGATCCGGGGTCTATGGCTACACCTTC
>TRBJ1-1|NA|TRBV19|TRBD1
CASSIRQGGEAFF
TGTGCCAGTAGTATTCGACAGGGGGGTGAAGCTTTCTTT
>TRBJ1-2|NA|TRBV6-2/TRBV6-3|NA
CASSYHREGSGYTF
TGTGCCAGCAGTTACCACAGGGAAGGAAGTGGCTACACCTTC
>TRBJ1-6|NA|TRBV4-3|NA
CASSQGPRGSPLHF
TGCGCCAGCAGCCAAGGACCCCGGGGATCACCCCTCCACTTT
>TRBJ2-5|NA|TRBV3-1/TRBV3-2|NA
CASSLLTGEMRETQYF
TGTGCCAGCAGCCTTCTAACGGGGGAGATGAGGGAGACCCAGTACTTC
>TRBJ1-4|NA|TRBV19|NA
CASSSQVLTNEKLFF
TGTGCCAGTAGTTCTCAGGTCTTAACTAATGAAAAACTGTTTTTT
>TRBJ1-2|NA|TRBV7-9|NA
CASSQQSAYGYTF
TGTGCCAGCAGCCAACAATCGGCCTATGGCTACACCTTC
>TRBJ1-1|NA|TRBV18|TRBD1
CASSQRQGPSNTEAFF
TGTGCCAGCTCCCAACGACAGGGGCCATCTAACACTGAAGCTTTCTTT
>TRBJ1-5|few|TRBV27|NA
CASSWSQGGQPQHF
TGTGCCAGCAGTTGGTCGCAGGGAGGTCAGCCCCAGCATTTT
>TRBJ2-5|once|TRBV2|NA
CASSQDFISGQETQYF
TGTGCCAGCAGTCAGGACTTTATATCGGGCCAAGAGACCCAGTACTTC
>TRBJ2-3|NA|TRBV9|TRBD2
CASSPRGAVSRGVGGDGTDTQYF
TGTGCCAGCAGCCCCCGCGGGGCCGTTTCGCGGGGGGTCGGGGGGGACGGCACAGATACGCAGTATTTT
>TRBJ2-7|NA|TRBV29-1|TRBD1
CSTTGGGQEQYF
TGCAGCACTACAGGGGGCGGCCAGGAGCAGTACTTC
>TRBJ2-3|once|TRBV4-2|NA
CASSGGGQTDTQYF
TGTGCCAGCAGCGGCGGGGGCCAGACAGATACGCAGTATTTT
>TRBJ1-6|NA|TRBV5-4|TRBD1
CASSLGRGRDRNSPLHF
TGTGCCAGCAGCTTGGGGAGGGGTCGGGACAGGAATTCACCCCTCCACTTT
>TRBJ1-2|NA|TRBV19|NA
CASSPKPGDYGYTF
TGTGCCAGTAGTCCAAAACCTGGGGACTATGGCTACACCTTC
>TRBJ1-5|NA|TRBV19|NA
CASGWVNSNQPQHF
TGTGCCAGTGGCTGGGTTAATAGCAATCAGCCCCAGCATTTT
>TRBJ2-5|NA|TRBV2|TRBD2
CARRTSGGAAQYF
TGTGCCAGAAGGACTAGCGGGGGCGCGGCCCAGTACTTC
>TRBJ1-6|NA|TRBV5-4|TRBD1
CASRLNRGRGSPLHF
TGTGCCAGCAGACTCAACAGGGGGCGCGGTTCACCCCTCCACTTT
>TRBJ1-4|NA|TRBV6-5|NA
CASSSTGSGGEKLFF
TGTGCCAGCAGTTCCACAGGTAGCGGGGGTGAAAAACTGTTTTTT
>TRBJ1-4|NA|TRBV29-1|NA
CSARGGAGEKLFF
TGCAGCGCACGCGGGGGGGCGGGAGAAAAACTGTTTTTT
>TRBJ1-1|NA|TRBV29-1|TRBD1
CSVEEGATEAFF
TGCAGCGTTGAGGAGGGGGCAACTGAAGCTTTCTTT
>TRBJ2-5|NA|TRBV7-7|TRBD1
CASSPRTGGKETQYF
TGTGCTAGCAGCCCAAGGACAGGGGGCAAGGAGACCCAGTACTTC
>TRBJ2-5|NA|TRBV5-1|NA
CASRRDQETQYF
TGCGCCAGCAGACGGGACCAAGAGACCCAGTACTTC
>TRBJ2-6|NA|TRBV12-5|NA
CASGLERHSGANVLTF
TGTGCTAGTGGTTTAGAACGGCACTCTGGGGCCAACGTCCTGACTTTC
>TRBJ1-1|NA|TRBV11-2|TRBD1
CASSLRDRNTEAFF
TGTGCCAGCAGCCTCCGGGACAGGAACACTGAAGCTTTCTTT
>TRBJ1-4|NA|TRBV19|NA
CARGVSTNEKLFF
TGTGCCAGAGGGGTCTCAACTAATGAAAAACTGTTTTTT
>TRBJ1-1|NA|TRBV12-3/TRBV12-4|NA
CASSIGQLPSAFF
TGTGCCAGCTCGATTGGACAGCTCCCGTCGGCTTTCTTT
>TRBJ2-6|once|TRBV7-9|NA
CASSPGNSGANVLTF
TGTGCCAGCAGTCCGGGTAACTCTGGGGCCAACGTCCTGACTTTC